Listed below are T cell receptor beta chains from one sample, sequenced in a study of T-cell reconstitution after alpha-beta-depleted transplantation in children. TCRdb re-analysed the PCR reads in MiXCR, keeping a single row per CDR3 protein. This sample has 90,000 to 120,000 distinct CDR3 sequences, with 5% to 7% found just once. Sequencing used PBMCs, mostly from graft donor cells, obtained 360 days after TCRalphabeta/CD19-depleted stem cell transplant. Receptors originate from a male patient under 10 years old who had a stem cell transplant for acute lymphoblastic leukemia, so the T cells may come from the graft donor. Both conserved end residues are part of each CDR3. D genes are given only for firm matches. Clone size is given for some rows only: seen once, a few or many times, or a class if the clone is expanded.

>TRBD2|TRBJ2-4|TRBV7-9|NA
CASSLLAGAKNIQYF
TGTGCCAGCAGCTTGCTAGCGGGAGCCAAAAACATTCAGTACTTC
>NA|TRBJ1-2|TRBV7-9|many
CASSPGRTANYGYTF
TGTGCCAGCAGCCCGGGACGGACAGCTAACTATGGCTACACCTTC
>NA|TRBJ2-2|TRBV5-6|many
CASSLGWFSGELFF
TGTGCCAGCAGCTTGGGATGGTTCTCCGGGGAGCTGTTTTTT
>NA|TRBJ2-1|TRBV7-9|many
CASSLAGRNEQFF
TGTGCCAGCAGCTTAGCAGGGAGGAATGAGCAGTTCTTC
>TRBD1|TRBJ2-7|TRBV2|many
CATVGTDYEQYF
TGTGCCACCGTCGGGACAGACTACGAGCAGTACTTC
>NA|TRBJ2-7|TRBV3-1|NA
CASSSILSSYEQYF
TGTGCCAGCAGCTCCATCCTGAGCTCCTACGAGCAGTACTTC
>NA|TRBJ2-1|TRBV19|few
CASSITGGGNEQFF
TGTGCCAGTAGTATCACCGGGGGAGGCAATGAGCAGTTCTTC
>NA|TRBJ2-7|TRBV24-1|NA
CATSDSRTVSLDEQYF
TGTGCCACCAGTGATTCTCGGACGGTGTCCCTGGACGAGCAGTACTTC
>TRBD2|TRBJ2-1|TRBV5-1|many
CASSFSGGAYEQFF
TGCGCCAGCAGCTTCAGCGGGGGGGCCTATGAGCAGTTCTTC
>NA|TRBJ1-6|TRBV6-5|few
CASSYSSPPSSYNSPLHF
TGTGCCAGCAGTTACTCGAGTCCACCGAGCTCCTATAATTCACCCCTCCACTTT
>NA|TRBJ2-1|TRBV24-1|many
CATSDLLRGEQFF
TGTGCCACCAGTGATTTGCTCAGGGGTGAGCAGTTCTTC
>NA|TRBJ2-6|TRBV15|NA
CATSRAGANVLTF
TGTGCCACCAGCAGAGCGGGGGCCAACGTCCTGACTTTC
>NA|TRBJ2-1|TRBV9|many
CASSPSGPNEQFF
TGTGCCAGCAGCCCCTCAGGCCCTAATGAGCAGTTCTTC
>NA|TRBJ2-3|TRBV29-1|many
CSAVVSTDTQYF
TGCAGCGCTGTGGTTAGCACAGATACGCAGTATTTT
>NA|TRBJ1-1|TRBV6-1|NA
CASSERWPGGTEAFF
TGTGCCAGCAGTGAAAGGTGGCCGGGGGGCACTGAAGCTTTCTTT
>TRBD2|TRBJ2-7|TRBV20-1|NA
CSALAGSAWEQYF
TGCAGTGCTCTAGCGGGAAGTGCCTGGGAGCAGTACTTC
>NA|TRBJ2-7|TRBV10-3|few
CAISEKVRYEQYF
TGTGCCATCAGTGAAAAGGTGCGCTACGAGCAGTACTTC
>NA|TRBJ2-4|TRBV7-9|many
CASTLRGDKNIQYF
TGTGCCAGCACCCTTCGTGGAGACAAAAACATTCAGTACTTC
>NA|TRBJ2-5|TRBV14|NA
CASSQGDFEETQYF
TGTGCCAGCAGCCAAGGGGACTTCGAAGAGACCCAGTACTTC
>NA|TRBJ1-1|TRBV7-9|many
CASSFSSTEAFF
TGTGCCAGCAGCTTCAGTTCCACTGAAGCTTTCTTT
>NA|TRBJ2-7|TRBV9|few
CASSGGATPSYEQYF
TGTGCCAGCAGCGGAGGGGCAACACCCTCCTACGAGCAGTACTTC
>TRBD2|TRBJ2-2|TRBV6-5|many
CASSSQGLAGSNTGELFF
TGTGCCAGCAGTTCCCAAGGACTAGCGGGATCGAACACCGGGGAGCTGTTTTTT
>TRBD1|TRBJ1-2|TRBV4-3|NA
CASSQDWTGGPGYTF
TGCGCCAGCAGCCAAGATTGGACAGGGGGACCTGGCTACACCTTC
>NA|TRBJ1-4|TRBV6-5|many
CASSPETALATNEKLFF
TGTGCCAGCAGCCCCGAGACAGCACTTGCAACTAATGAAAAACTGTTTTTT
>TRBD2|TRBJ2-1|TRBV29-1|many
CSVEWARRRGGRNEQFF
TGCAGCGTTGAATGGGCTCGTCGGCGGGGGGGCAGGAATGAGCAGTTCTTC
>TRBD1|TRBJ2-4|TRBV6-2/TRBV6-3|few
CASSFEWDRAFDWTKNIQYF
TGTGCCAGCAGTTTCGAATGGGACAGGGCCTTTGATTGGACCAAAAACATTCAGTACTTC
>TRBD1|TRBJ2-5|TRBV7-8|NA
CASSLRGLVEETQYF
TGTGCCAGCAGCCTGAGGGGGCTCGTAGAAGAGACCCAGTACTTC